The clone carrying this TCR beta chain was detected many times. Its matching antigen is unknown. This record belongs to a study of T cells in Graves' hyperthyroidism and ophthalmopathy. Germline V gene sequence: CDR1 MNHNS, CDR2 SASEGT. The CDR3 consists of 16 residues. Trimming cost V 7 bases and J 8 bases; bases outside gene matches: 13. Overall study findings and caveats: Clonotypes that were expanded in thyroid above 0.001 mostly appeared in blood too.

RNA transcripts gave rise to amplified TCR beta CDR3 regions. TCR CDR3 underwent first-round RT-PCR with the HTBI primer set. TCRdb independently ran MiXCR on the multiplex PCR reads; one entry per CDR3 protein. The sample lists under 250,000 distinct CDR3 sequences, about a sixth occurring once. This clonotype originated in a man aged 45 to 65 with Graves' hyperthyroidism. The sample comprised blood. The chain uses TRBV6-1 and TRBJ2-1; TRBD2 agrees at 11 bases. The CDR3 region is CASTPDPTSGSDEQFF. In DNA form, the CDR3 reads TGTGCCAGCACCCCGGACCCCACTAGCGGGAGCGATGAGCAGTTCTTC.